This T cell receptor (beta chain) is from a study of T cell changes during pregnancy in multiple sclerosis (dated by TCRdb to the late 2010s). A note on the overall study: The study looked at changes in the T cell repertoire across pregnancy in women with multiple sclerosis.

As to this clone: Which antigen it targets is not known. Base-call qualities are not available, and no considerably larger clone is one nucleotide away.

From the cysteine through the phenylalanine, the CDR3 covers 13 amino acids. Only the CDR3 part of the read is kept: 39 bases, read in frame from the first base. For CDR1 and CDR2, the germline V gene (reference sequence) lists WNHNN and SYGVQD. V is cut back by 9 bases and J by 2 bases, with 5 bases in the junction unmatched. The library was made by the immunoSEQ multiplex PCR assay. Entries here come from immuneACCESS through TCRdb and include only in-frame sequences with V and J called. Some clones fail to appear in such tables; in the studies checked, an unresolved V gene covers under half of the shortfall, and the cause of the remainder is unknown. The table for this sample lists about 83,000 clones; 90% to 95% of them were counted only once. The biggest ten clones account for 3% to 4.5% of the sample.

The V and J genes are TRBV10-1 and TRBJ2-7, with TRBD2 identical over 9 junction bases. The sequence derives from a female donor in good health, serving as a control in a pregnancy study. Some clones in this sample may be carry-over from other donors' samples. The specimen comprised PBMCs, sampled in the first trimester of pregnancy. The CDR3 region has the sequence CARRLAATYEQYF. The sequenced DNA is TGCGCCAGACGACTAGCGGCTACCTACGAGCAGTACTTC.